This record concerns one T cell receptor beta chain sequence. The antigen it binds to is not known. No qualities accompany the bases; no much larger clone lies one base away. In the prospective study, participants were roughly 18 to 100 years old, resided in around 25 geographic areas of the United States, and were enrolled through a virtual design. To assign participants to cohorts, the prospective study relied on clinical history that participants themselves reported in a screening survey and a study questionnaire. In the prospective study, whole blood, serum and a nasopharyngeal or oropharyngeal swab were collected from each participant by mobile phlebotomists. Participants in the prospective study had the option to provide additional blood draws and questionnaires over an approximately two-month period. Blood samples from the prospective study were shipped frozen or at room temperature prior to DNA extraction.

The CDR3 goes from the cysteine to the phenylalanine over 15 residues. Just the 45-base CDR3 DNA is kept, in frame starting at base 1. Trimming takes 5 bases from V and 0 bases from J, and the germline ends sit 10 bases apart. The germline V gene encodes CDR1 SGHTA and CDR2 FQGNSA. This sample was taken from a study of blood T cell repertoires in COVID-19 (dated by TCRdb to the early 2020s). Regarding the study in general: Samples covering the acute and convalescent phases of COVID-19 were provided by collaborators in the United States, Italy and Spain. The material from the prospective study consisted of cDNA or gDNA derived from T cells, B-cell-depleted T cells, or PBMCs. The dataset comprised deeply sampled blood TCRbeta repertoires from subjects exposed to, actively infected with, or recovered from COVID-19. The repertoires were released in a freely available public database intended as a resource for research on the immune response to SARS-CoV-2. Samples were obtained from the ongoing ImmuneRACE study (first 160 participants) and from 1,254 subjects provided by 6 global collaborators. Sample metadata almost always included a de-identified subject ID, COVID-19 status, age in years and sex. Where available, HLA class I and class II types were obtained from metadata supplied by the sample provider rather than from assay-based typing. The paper as a whole reports these results and caveats: Clinical and demographic metadata were provided uncurated, with the amount varying by source and participant.

TCRbeta CDR3 regions were amplified from genomic DNA using the immunoSEQ Assay, a bias-controlled multiplex PCR. The authors' analysis ran thus. Within the assay, amplification of reference gene primers was used to estimate how many nucleated cells each sample contained. To quantify the absolute abundance of each unique TCRbeta CDR3 rearrangement, sequence reads were collapsed and filtered. For each sample, productive Simpson clonality was calculated as the square root of Simpson's diversity index across productive rearrangements. Here the immuneACCESS table is served through TCRdb, limited to in-frame sequences with V and J called. Missing clones are a known gap in these copies; in checked studies unresolved V genes cover under half, and the rest lacks a known reason. D and trimming come from the DNA, and the V and J calls and clone size come from that table. The sample data list 200,000 to 250,000 clones, and around 84% of these were observed just once. Of the sample, 4.3% falls within the top ten clones.

Source material: PBMCs or T cells enriched from blood (not recorded which). Rearrangement joined TRBV7-2 to TRBJ2-2; a weak D assignment points to TRBD1 (6 bases agree). This TCR was recovered from a man in his thirties or forties with acute COVID-19. The nucleotide sequence reads as follows: TGTGCCAGCAGCAGGGACATCGCGAACACCGGGGAGCTGTTTTTT. This sequence encodes CASSRDIANTGELFF.